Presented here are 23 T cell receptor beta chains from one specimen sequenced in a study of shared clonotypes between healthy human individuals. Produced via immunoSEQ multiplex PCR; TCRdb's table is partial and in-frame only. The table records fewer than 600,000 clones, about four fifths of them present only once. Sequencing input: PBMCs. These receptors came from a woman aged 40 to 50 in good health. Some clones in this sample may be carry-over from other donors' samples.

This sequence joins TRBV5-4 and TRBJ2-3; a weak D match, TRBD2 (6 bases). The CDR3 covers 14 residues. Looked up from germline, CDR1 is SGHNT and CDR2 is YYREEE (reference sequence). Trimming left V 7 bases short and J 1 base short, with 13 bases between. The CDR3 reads CASQSASGTDTQYF. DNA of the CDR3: TGTGCCAGCCAGAGCGCTAGCGGCACAGATACGCAGTATTTT.

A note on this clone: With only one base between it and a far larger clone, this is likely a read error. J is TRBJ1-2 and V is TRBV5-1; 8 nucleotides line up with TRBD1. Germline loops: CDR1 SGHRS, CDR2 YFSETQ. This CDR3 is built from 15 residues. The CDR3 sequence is CAGSLEAGGSGGYTF. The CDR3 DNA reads TGCGCCGGCAGCTTGGAGGCAGGGGGCTCGGGCGGCTACACCTTC.

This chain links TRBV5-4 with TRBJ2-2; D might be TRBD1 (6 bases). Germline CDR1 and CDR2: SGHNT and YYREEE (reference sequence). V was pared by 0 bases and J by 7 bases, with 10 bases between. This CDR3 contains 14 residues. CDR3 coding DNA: TGTGCCAGCAGCTTGGGGGGGCTTATCGGGGAGCTGTTTTTT. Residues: CASSLGGLIGELFF.

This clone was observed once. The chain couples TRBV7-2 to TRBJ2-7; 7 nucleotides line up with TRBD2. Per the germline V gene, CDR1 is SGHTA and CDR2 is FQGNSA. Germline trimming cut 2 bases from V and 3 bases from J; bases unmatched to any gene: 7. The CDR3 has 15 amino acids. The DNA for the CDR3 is TGTGCCAGCAGCTTAACGGCGGGAGCGGGCTACGAGCAGTACTTC. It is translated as CASSLTAGAGYEQYF.

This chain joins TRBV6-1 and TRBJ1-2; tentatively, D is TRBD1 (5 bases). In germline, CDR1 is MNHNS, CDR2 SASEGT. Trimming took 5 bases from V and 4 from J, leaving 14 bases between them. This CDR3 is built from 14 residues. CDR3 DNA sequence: TGTGCCAGCAGTTTAACATCAGGGCTCTATGGCTACACCTTC. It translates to CASSLTSGLYGYTF.

The CDR3: CAGTMGGTYNEQFF. CDR3 bases: TGTGCCGGGACGATGGGCGGAACCTACAATGAGCAGTTCTTC. The J gene is TRBJ2-1, the V gene TRBV7-9; perhaps D is TRBD1 or TRBD2 (5 bases each). The length of the CDR3 is 14 residues. Trimming took 11 bases from V and 2 from J, leaving 16 bases between them. Germline-derived CDR1 and CDR2 are SEHNR and FQNEAQ (reference sequence).

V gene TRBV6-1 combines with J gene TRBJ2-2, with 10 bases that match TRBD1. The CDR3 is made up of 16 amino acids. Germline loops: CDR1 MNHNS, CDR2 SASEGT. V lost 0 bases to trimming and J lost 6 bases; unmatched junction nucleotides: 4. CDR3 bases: TGTGCCAGCAGTGAAGCGAGGACAGGGGGGGCCGGGGAGCTGTTTTTT. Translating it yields CASSEARTGGAGELFF.

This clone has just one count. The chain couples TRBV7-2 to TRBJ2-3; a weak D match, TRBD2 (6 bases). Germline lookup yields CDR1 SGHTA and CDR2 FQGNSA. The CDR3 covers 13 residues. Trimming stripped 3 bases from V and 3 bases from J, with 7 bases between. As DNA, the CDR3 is TGTGCCAGCAGCTTTGGGGGGACAGATACGCAGTATTTT. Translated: CASSFGGTDTQYF.

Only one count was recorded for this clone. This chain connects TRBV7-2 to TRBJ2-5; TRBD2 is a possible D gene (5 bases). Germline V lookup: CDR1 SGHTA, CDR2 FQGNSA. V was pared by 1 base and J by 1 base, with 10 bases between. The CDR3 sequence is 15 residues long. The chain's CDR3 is CASSLELGLQETQYF. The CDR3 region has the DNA TGTGCCAGCAGCTTAGAACTAGGCCTCCAAGAGACCCAGTACTTC.

CDR3 region: CASSFTRLQSRANVLTF. The CDR3 nucleotides read TGTGCCAGCAGCTTCACGCGCTTACAAAGTCGGGCCAACGTCCTGACTTTC. The rearrangement joins TRBV7-3 to TRBJ2-6, with D unresolved. The CDR3 is made up of 17 amino acids. V lost 3 bases and J lost 5, with 17 bases in between. The germline CDR1 and CDR2 sequences are SGHTA and FQGTGA.

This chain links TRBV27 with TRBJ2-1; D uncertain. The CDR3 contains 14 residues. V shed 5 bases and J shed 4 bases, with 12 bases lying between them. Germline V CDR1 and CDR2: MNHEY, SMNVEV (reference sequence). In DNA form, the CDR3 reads TGTGCCAGCAGTGGAGTACGGCAGTACAATGAGCAGTTCTTC. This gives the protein CASSGVRQYNEQFF.

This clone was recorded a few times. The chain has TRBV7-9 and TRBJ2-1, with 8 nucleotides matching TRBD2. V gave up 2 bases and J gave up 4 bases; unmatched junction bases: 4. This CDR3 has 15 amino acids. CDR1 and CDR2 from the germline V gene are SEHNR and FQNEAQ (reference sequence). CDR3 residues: CASSLMRGEYNEQFF. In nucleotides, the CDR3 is TGTGCCAGCAGCTTAATGCGGGGGGAGTACAATGAGCAGTTCTTC. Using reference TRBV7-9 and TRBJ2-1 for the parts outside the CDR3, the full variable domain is DTGVSQNPRHKITKRGQNVTFRCDPISEHNRLYWYRQTLGQGPEFLTYFQNEAQLEKSRLLSDRFSAERPKGSFSTLEIQRTEQGDSAMYLCASSLMRGEYNEQFFGPGTRLTVL.

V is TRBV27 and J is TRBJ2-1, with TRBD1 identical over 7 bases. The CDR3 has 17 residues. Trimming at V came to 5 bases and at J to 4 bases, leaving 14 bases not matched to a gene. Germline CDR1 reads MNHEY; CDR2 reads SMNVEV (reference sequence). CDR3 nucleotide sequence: TGTGCCAGCAGTGGCCTATTATCTATGGGACAGTACAATGAGCAGTTCTTC. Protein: CASSGLLSMGQYNEQFF.

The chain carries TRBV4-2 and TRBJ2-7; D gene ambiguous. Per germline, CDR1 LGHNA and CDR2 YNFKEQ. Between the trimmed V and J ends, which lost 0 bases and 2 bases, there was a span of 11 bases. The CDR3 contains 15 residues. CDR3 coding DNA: TGTGCCAGCAGCCAAGACTTTGACACAACCTACGAGCAGTACTTC. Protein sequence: CASSQDFDTTYEQYF.

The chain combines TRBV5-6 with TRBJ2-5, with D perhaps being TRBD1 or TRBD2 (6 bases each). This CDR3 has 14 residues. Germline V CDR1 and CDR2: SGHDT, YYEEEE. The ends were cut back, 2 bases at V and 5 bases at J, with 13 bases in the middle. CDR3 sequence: CASSLGGNGETQYF. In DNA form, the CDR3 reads TGTGCCAGCAGCTTAGGGGGGAACGGGGAGACCCAGTACTTC.

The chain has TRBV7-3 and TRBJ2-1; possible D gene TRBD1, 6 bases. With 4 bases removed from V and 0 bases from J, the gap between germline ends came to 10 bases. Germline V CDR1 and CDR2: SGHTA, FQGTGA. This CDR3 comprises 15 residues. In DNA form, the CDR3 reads TGTGCCAGCAGCTCGCAGGGGAGCTCCTACAATGAGCAGTTCTTC. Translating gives CASSSQGSSYNEQFF. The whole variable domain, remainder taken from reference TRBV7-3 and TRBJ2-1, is GAGVSQTPSNKVTEKGKYVELRCDPISGHTALYWYRQSLGQGPEFLIYFQGTGAADDSGLPNDRFFAVRPEGSVSTLKIQRTERGDSAVYLCASSSQGSSYNEQFFGPGTRLTVL.

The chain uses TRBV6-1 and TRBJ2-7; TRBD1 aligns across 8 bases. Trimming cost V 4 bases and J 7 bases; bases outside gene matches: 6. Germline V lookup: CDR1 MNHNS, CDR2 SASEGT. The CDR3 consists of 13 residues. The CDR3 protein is CASSGGTGSEQYF. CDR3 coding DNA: TGTGCCAGCAGTGGGGGGACAGGATCAGAGCAGTACTTC.

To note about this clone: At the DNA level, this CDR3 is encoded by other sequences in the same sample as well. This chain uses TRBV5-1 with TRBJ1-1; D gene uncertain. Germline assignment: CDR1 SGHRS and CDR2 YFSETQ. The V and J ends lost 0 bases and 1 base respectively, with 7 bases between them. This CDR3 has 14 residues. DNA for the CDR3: TGCGCCAGCAGCTTGGACGGAGGGAACACTGAAGCTTTCTTT. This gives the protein CASSLDGGNTEAFF.

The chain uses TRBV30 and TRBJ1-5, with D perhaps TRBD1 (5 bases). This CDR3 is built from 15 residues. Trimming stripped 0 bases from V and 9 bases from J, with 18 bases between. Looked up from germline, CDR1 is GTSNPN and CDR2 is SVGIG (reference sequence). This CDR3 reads CAWSVQEDPGWPQHF. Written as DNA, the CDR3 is TGTGCCTGGAGTGTACAGGAGGACCCGGGTTGGCCCCAGCATTTT.

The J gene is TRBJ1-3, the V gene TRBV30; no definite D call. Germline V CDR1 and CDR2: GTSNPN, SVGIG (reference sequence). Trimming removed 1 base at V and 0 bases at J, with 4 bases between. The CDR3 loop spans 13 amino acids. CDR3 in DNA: TGTGCCTGGAGTGGAAACTCTGGAAACACCATATATTTT. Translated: CAWSGNSGNTIYF.

The chain's CDR3 is CASSLAPWGSGDTQYF. The CDR3, as DNA: TGTGCCAGCAGCTTAGCGCCCTGGGGTAGCGGAGATACGCAGTATTTT. The chain combines TRBV7-8 with TRBJ2-3; D possibly corresponds to TRBD2 (6 bases). The germline gives CDR1 SGHVS, CDR2 FQNEAQ. This CDR3 contains 16 residues. V was trimmed by 0 bases and J by 5 bases, leaving 15 bases between them.

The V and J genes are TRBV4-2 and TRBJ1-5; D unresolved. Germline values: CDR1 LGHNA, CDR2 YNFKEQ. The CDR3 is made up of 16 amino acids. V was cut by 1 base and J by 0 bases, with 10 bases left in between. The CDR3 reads CASSQVRVNSNQPQHF. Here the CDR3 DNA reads TGTGCCAGCAGCCAAGTCCGGGTTAATAGCAATCAGCCCCAGCATTTT.

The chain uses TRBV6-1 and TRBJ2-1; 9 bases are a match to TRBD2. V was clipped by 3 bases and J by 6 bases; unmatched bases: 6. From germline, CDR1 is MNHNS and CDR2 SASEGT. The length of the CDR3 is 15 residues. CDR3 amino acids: CASSDWREGSNEQFF. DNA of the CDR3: TGTGCCAGCAGTGACTGGCGGGAGGGGTCCAATGAGCAGTTCTTC.